One sample yielded the 28 T cell receptor beta chains listed below, sequenced in a study of Tregs in tolerant kidney transplant recipients. Only in-frame clones appear in the TCRdb table, and some are missing; sequencing was by immunoSEQ multiplex PCR. Among over 50,000 clones listed, 75% to 90% were seen once. The sample here was Tregs from blood, taken before the transplant. Receptors were obtained from a human donor who received a combined kidney and bone marrow transplant.

The J gene is TRBJ2-1, the V gene TRBV19, with D unclear. Trimming removed 1 base from V and 2 bases from J, with 15 bases in between. The CDR3 has 17 amino acids. CDR1 and CDR2 (germline): LNHDA, SQIVND (reference sequence). The CDR3 coding sequence is TGTGCCAGTAGTATAGGAGTCCCGGTCCCGACCTACAATGAGCAGTTCTTC. Translating gives CASSIGVPVPTYNEQFF. Supplemented by reference TRBV19 and TRBJ2-1, the full variable domain reads DGGITQSPKYLFRKEGQNVTLSCEQNLNHDAMYWYRQDPGQGLRLIYYSQIVNDFQKGDIAEGYSVSREKKESFPLTVTSAQKNPTAFYLCASSIGVPVPTYNEQFFGPGTRLTVL.

The chain combines TRBV6-5 with TRBJ1-1, with D maybe TRBD1 (5 bases). The CDR3 is 15 residues long. Germline-derived CDR1 and CDR2 are MNHEY and SVGAGI. Deletions cut 8 bases from V and 6 bases from J, with 22 bases between. CDR3 sequence (DNA): TGTGCCAGCTCCCCCCCGGGGGGGGGATATTCTGAAGCTTTCTTT. This codes for CASSPPGGGYSEAFF.

The rearrangement joins TRBV5-1 to TRBJ2-2; 9 bases are shared with TRBD2. This CDR3 spans 20 amino acids. Germline V gene lookup returns CDR1 SGHRS and CDR2 YFSETQ. The V segment lost 4 bases and the J segment 7 bases; nucleotides outside the gene matches: 23. DNA for the CDR3: TGCGCCAGCAGCCCCCTGCCCGGCGGACTAAGCGGGAGGAGAGACGGGGAGCTGTTTTTT. Its protein product is CASSPLPGGLSGRRDGELFF.

This chain links TRBV19 with TRBJ2-7; 7 nucleotides agree with TRBD2. The length of the CDR3 is 15 residues. Per germline, CDR1 LNHDA and CDR2 SQIVND (reference sequence). The V and J ends lost 5 bases and 3 bases, in that order; junction bases with no gene match: 10. CDR3 sequence: CASSPTLGEGYEQYF. The CDR3 bases are TGTGCCAGTAGTCCAACACTAGGGGAGGGCTACGAGCAGTACTTC.

The V call is TRBV10-3, the J call TRBJ2-4; possibly TRBD2 for D (6 bases). V was cut by 5 bases and J by 4 bases, with 21 bases left in between. There are 17 residues in the CDR3. Germline CDR1 and CDR2: ENHRY and SYGVKD. CDR3 DNA: TGTGCCATCAGTCCGGGTTTGAGTGACGGGGGAAAAAACATTCAGTACTTC. It translates to CAISPGLSDGGKNIQYF.

The chain joins TRBV4-1 to TRBJ2-7; the match to TRBD2 covers 8 bases. The CDR3 runs to 15 residues. J was trimmed by 6 bases and V by 0 bases; bases with no gene match: 7. Looked up from germline, CDR1 is MGHRA and CDR2 is YSYEKL. CDR3 residues: CASSQEGRGGPEQYF. As DNA, the CDR3 is TGCGCCAGCAGCCAAGAGGGCCGGGGGGGCCCCGAGCAGTACTTC.

The gene calls are TRBV6-1 and TRBJ1-4; TRBD1 matches 9 bases. The ends lost 6 bases at V and 7 bases at J; junction bases unmatched: 3. Germline lookup yields CDR1 MNHNS and CDR2 SASEGT. This CDR3 region has 13 residues. The CDR3 DNA sequence: TGTGCCAGCAGGTGGGACAGGGCTGAAAAACTGTTTTTT. Amino acid sequence: CASRWDRAEKLFF.

The chain employs TRBV5-1 and TRBJ1-1, with D tentatively TRBD1 (5 bases). Trimming shortened V by 4 bases and J by 5 bases, and 15 bases separated the two germline ends. Germline V gene lookup returns CDR1 SGHRS and CDR2 YFSETQ. The CDR3 has 14 residues. The CDR3 sequence is CASSPRGRETEAFF. The CDR3 DNA reads TGCGCCAGCAGCCCGCGGGGGAGGGAGACTGAAGCTTTCTTT.

The V call is TRBV4-1, the J call TRBJ1-2; D not certain. V gave up 2 bases and J gave up 2 bases, with 18 bases separating them. Germline V lookup: CDR1 MGHRA, CDR2 YSYEKL. The CDR3 has 17 amino acids. In nucleotides, the CDR3 is TGCGCCAGCAGCCAACCCACTCCAGGAGCCCACAACTATGGCTACACCTTC. It codes for CASSQPTPGAHNYGYTF.

The rearrangement uses TRBV7-9 and TRBJ2-4, with 7 bases lining up with TRBD2. The CDR3 extends over 14 amino acids. Germline assignment: CDR1 SEHNR and CDR2 FQNEAQ (reference sequence). J gave up 6 bases and V 1 base, and 3 bases lay outside the gene matches. This chain's CDR3 is CASSLDGRGNIQYF. CDR3 sequence (DNA): TGTGCCAGCAGCTTAGATGGGAGGGGAAACATTCAGTACTTC.

Comments on this clone: At one boundary the junction diverges from the germline segment, which might be a read error. The rearrangement uses TRBV6-6 and TRBJ2-7; D remains ambiguous. The CDR3 has 14 amino acids. Looked up from germline, CDR1 is MNHNY and CDR2 is SVGAGI (reference sequence). This CDR3 reads CAISESEAPYEQYF. In nucleotides, the CDR3 is TGTGCCATCAGTGAGTCAGAAGCCCCCTACGAGCAGTACTTC.

The chain has TRBV7-2 and TRBJ2-7; no clear D gene. CDR1 is SGHTA and CDR2 is FQGNSA in the germline V gene. Trimming removed 0 bases at V and 4 bases at J, with 10 bases between. The CDR3 sequence is 14 residues long. In DNA, the CDR3 is TGTGCCAGCAGCTTAGCGTGGAAGGAGTACGAGCAGTACTTC. Protein sequence: CASSLAWKEYEQYF.

This rearrangement joins TRBV5-1 to TRBJ2-3; the D gene is possibly TRBD1 (5 bases). The CDR3 loop spans 16 amino acids. Trimming took 6 bases from V and 1 from J, leaving 18 bases between them. CDR1 is SGHRS and CDR2 is YFSETQ in the germline V gene. The CDR3 protein is CASTMGGRVGTDTQYF. The DNA of the CDR3 is TGCGCCAGCACCATGGGTGGCAGGGTAGGCACAGATACGCAGTATTTT.

The CDR3 DNA reads as TGCGCCAGCAGCCAGATTTCACAGGGAACTGAAGCTTTCTTT. Its protein product is CASSQISQGTEAFF. V is TRBV4-1 and J is TRBJ1-1; D may be TRBD1 (6 bases). The V and J ends lost 3 bases and 5 bases respectively, with 13 bases between them. Germline V gene lookup returns CDR1 MGHRA and CDR2 YSYEKL. This CDR3 spans 14 amino acids.

The chain employs TRBV5-1 and TRBJ2-7; 12 bases match TRBD1. The junction had 12 bases not matched to a gene; V was cut back by 4 bases and J by 4 bases. The CDR3 has 17 residues. Germline V gene sequence: CDR1 SGHRS, CDR2 YFSETQ. The DNA of the CDR3 is TGCGCCAGCAGCCTGAGGTCCGGGACAGGGGGCGCGTACGAGCAGTACTTC. As protein: CASSLRSGTGGAYEQYF.

This chain joins TRBV28 and TRBJ1-2, with 7 bases aligning to TRBD1. The CDR3 runs 14 residues. V shed 7 bases, J shed 5 bases, and the junction held 10 bases outside the gene matches. CDR1 and CDR2 (germline): MDHEN, SYDVKM. The CDR3 protein is CASTLQQGFYGYTF. The CDR3 DNA follows: TGTGCCAGCACCCTACAACAGGGGTTTTATGGCTACACCTTC.

This chain joins TRBV5-4 and TRBJ1-2; possible D gene TRBD1, 6 bases. Germline V gene lookup returns CDR1 SGHNT and CDR2 YYREEE (reference sequence). Deletions cut 4 bases from V and 5 bases from J, with 18 bases between. The CDR3 covers 15 residues. The CDR3 spells CASSPRQDLRYGYTF. Here the CDR3 DNA reads TGTGCCAGCAGCCCAAGACAGGATTTACGGTATGGCTACACCTTC.

V and J are TRBV28 and TRBJ1-1; the D gene is possibly TRBD1 (6 bases). The CDR3 length is 13 residues. Trimming left V 10 bases short and J 2 bases short, with 14 bases between. Germline lookup yields CDR1 MDHEN and CDR2 SYDVKM. CDR3 residues: CAIEGTLNTEAFF. CDR3 DNA sequence: TGTGCCATAGAGGGGACACTTAACACTGAAGCTTTCTTT.

This chain connects TRBV6-5 to TRBJ1-2; D perhaps matches TRBD1 (6 bases). The CDR3 loop spans 15 amino acids. Per the germline V gene, CDR1 is MNHEY and CDR2 is SVGAGI. The V gene lost 6 bases and the J gene lost 3 bases, with 17 bases spanning the gap. This CDR3 reads CASSPRGGRYYGYTF. In DNA form, the CDR3 reads TGTGCCAGCAGCCCTAGAGGGGGACGGTACTATGGCTACACCTTC.

A single count supports this clone. The gene calls are TRBV19 and TRBJ1-2, with 7 bases lining up with TRBD1. Looked up from germline, CDR1 is LNHDA and CDR2 is SQIVND (reference sequence). Unmatched junction bases numbered 9, after V lost 10 bases and J lost 4 bases. This CDR3 is 13 amino acids long. The DNA for the CDR3 is TGTGCCATCCGGGACAGTCTAAGCTATGGCTACACCTTC. It is translated as CAIRDSLSYGYTF.

This clone was counted only a few times. The V call is TRBV11-3, the J call TRBJ1-1; no reliable D call. Trimming took off 0 bases at V and 3 bases at J, with 5 bases between the two ends. The CDR3 has 13 residues. Germline V gene sequence: CDR1 SGHNT, CDR2 YENEEA. The CDR3 is CASSLEADTEAFF. CDR3 sequence (DNA): TGTGCCAGCAGCTTAGAAGCGGACACTGAAGCTTTCTTT.

The chain employs TRBV27 and TRBJ1-2; the match to TRBD1 covers 8 bases. This CDR3 is built from 15 residues. CDR1 MNHEY and CDR2 SMNVEV come from the germline V gene (reference sequence). The V and J ends lost 4 bases and 5 bases, in that order; junction bases with no gene match: 9. The CDR3 sequence is CASSSQGARGYGYTF. CDR3 coding DNA: TGTGCCAGCAGTTCTCAGGGGGCGCGAGGGTATGGCTACACCTTC.

The chain couples TRBV7-9 to TRBJ2-3; D ambiguous. The CDR3 totals 14 residues. In germline, CDR1 is SEHNR, CDR2 FQNEAQ (reference sequence). V lost 6 bases and J 3 bases, leaving 13 bases between the germline ends. As DNA, the CDR3 is TGTGCCAGCAGTCACGACAAGCGTACAGATACGCAGTATTTT. This codes for CASSHDKRTDTQYF. The variable domain in full, with the rest retrieved from reference TRBV7-9 and TRBJ2-3, is DTGVSQNPRHKITKRGQNVTFRCDPISEHNRLYWYRQTLGQGPEFLTYFQNEAQLEKSRLLSDRFSAERPKGSFSTLEIQRTEQGDSAMYLCASSHDKRTDTQYFGPGTRLTVL.

V and J are TRBV4-3 and TRBJ1-1, with 9 bases fitting TRBD1. This CDR3 comprises 15 residues. Trimming cost V 4 bases and J 0 bases; bases outside gene matches: 3. The V gene's germline CDR1 is LGHNA and CDR2 YSLEER. Here the CDR3 reads CASSRGQGLNTEAFF. In DNA, the CDR3 is TGCGCCAGCAGCCGAGGACAGGGGCTGAACACTGAAGCTTTCTTT.

The V and J genes are TRBV7-9 and TRBJ1-2; D unclear. V lost 2 bases and J lost 2, with 12 bases in between. CDR1 and CDR2 from the germline V gene are SEHNR and FQNEAQ (reference sequence). CDR3 length: 15 residues. The CDR3 DNA reads TGTGCCAGCAGCTTAAGGTACGGGCAGAACTATGGCTACACCTTC. Translation: CASSLRYGQNYGYTF.

Details on this clone: Other DNA sequences in the same sample also yield this CDR3. The J gene is TRBJ2-7, the V gene TRBV19; TRBD2 is a possible D gene (6 bases). The V end lost 5 bases, the J end lost 6 bases, and 14 bases lay between the germline ends. Germline V gene data show CDR1 as LNHDA and CDR2 as SQIVND (reference sequence). The CDR3 extends over 13 amino acids. This chain's CDR3 is CASSAYGGGEQYF. DNA of the CDR3: TGTGCCAGTAGTGCGTACGGGGGTGGCGAGCAGTACTTC. The whole variable domain, remainder taken from reference TRBV19 and TRBJ2-7, is DGGITQSPKYLFRKEGQNVTLSCEQNLNHDAMYWYRQDPGQGLRLIYYSQIVNDFQKGDIAEGYSVSREKKESFPLTVTSAQKNPTAFYLCASSAYGGGEQYFGPGTRLTVT.

This clone appeared a single time. CDR3 in DNA: TGTGCCAGCAGTTACTCCAGTTCCTACGAGCAGTACTTC. Translating it yields CASSYSSSYEQYF. The V call is TRBV6-6, the J call TRBJ2-7; D unclear. The CDR3 is 13 amino acids. Per the germline V gene, CDR1 is MNHNY and CDR2 is SVGAGI (reference sequence). V was clipped by 0 bases and J by 1 base, with 4 bases between them.

The CDR3: CASSLAPSGRGLNYEQYF. CDR3 nucleotides: TGTGCCAGCAGCTTAGCGCCTAGCGGGAGGGGTCTGAACTACGAGCAGTACTTC. The chain recombines TRBV7-2 with TRBJ2-5; 12 positions agree with TRBD2. The DNA end is a closer match to TRBJ2-7, so the J assignment may be wrong. Germline values: CDR1 SGHTA, CDR2 FQGNSA. The CDR3 has 18 residues.